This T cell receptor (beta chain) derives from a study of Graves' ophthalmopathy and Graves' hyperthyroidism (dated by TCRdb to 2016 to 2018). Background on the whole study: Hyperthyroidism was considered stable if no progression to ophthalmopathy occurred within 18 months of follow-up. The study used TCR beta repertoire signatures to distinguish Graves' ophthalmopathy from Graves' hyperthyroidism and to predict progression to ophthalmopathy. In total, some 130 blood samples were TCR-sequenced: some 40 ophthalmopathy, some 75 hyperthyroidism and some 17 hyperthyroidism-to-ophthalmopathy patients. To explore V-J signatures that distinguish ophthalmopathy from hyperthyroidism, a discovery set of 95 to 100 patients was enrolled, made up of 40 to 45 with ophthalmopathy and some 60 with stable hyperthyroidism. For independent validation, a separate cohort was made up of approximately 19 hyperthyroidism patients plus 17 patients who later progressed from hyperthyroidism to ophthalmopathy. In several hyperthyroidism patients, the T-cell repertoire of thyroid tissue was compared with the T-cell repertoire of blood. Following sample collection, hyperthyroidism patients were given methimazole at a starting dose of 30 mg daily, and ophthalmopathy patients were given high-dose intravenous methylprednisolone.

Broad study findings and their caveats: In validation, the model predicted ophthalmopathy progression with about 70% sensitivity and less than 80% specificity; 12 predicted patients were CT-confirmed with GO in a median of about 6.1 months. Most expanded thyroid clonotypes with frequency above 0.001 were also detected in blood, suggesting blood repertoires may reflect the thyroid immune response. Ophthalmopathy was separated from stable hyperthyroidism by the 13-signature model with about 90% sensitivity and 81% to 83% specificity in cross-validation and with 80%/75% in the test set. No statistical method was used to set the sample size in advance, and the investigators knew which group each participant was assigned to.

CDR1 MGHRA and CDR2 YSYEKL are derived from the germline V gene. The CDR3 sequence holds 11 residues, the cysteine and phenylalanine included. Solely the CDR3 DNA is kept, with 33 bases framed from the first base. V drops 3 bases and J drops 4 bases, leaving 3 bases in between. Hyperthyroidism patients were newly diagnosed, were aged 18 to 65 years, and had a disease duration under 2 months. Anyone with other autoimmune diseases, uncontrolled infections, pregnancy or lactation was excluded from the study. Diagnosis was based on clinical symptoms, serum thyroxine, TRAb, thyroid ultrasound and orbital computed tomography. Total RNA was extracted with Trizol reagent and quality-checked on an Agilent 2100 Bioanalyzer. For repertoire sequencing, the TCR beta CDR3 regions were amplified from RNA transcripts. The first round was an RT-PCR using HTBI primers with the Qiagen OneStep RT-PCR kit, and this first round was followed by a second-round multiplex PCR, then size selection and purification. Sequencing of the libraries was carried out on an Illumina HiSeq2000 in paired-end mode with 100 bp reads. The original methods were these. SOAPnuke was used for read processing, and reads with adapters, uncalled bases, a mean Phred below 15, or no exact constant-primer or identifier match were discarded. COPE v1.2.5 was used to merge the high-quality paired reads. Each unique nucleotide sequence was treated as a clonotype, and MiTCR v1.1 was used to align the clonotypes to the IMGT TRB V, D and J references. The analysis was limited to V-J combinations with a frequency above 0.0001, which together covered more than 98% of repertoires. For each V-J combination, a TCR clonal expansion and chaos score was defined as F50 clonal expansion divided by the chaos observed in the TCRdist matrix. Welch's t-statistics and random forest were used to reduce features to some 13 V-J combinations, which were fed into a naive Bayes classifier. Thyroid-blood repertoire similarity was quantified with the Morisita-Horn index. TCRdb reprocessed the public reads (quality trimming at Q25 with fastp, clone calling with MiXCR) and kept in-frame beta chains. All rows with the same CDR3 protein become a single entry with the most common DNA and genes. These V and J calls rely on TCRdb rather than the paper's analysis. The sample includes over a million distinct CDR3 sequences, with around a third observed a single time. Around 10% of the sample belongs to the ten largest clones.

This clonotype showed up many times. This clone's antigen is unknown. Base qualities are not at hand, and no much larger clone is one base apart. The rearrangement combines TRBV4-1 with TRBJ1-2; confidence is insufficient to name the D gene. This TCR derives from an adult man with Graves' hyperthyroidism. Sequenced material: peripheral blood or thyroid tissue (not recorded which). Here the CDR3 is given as CASSQAYGYTF. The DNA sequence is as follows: TGCGCCAGCAGCCAGGCCTATGGCTACACCTTC.